This entry is about one T cell receptor beta chain. These data belong to a study of blood T cell repertoires in COVID-19. In the study overall: T cells, B-cell-depleted T cells, or PBMCs provided the cDNA or gDNA that served as material.

As originally analysed: Reference gene primer amplification in the assay estimated nucleated cell counts. Libraries were prepared by immunoSEQ multiplex PCR; TCRdb keeps only in-frame clonotypes and omits some of them. V and J calls and clone size are copied from that table; D and trimming were computed from the DNA. Among 70,000 to 90,000 clones listed, roughly 91% were seen once. Unmatched junction bases numbered 13, after V lost 7 bases and J lost 2 bases. The CDR3 has 16 residues. From germline, CDR1 is SNHLY and CDR2 FYNNEI. Participant ages covered about 18 to 89 years across 25 or so US areas. The receptor was derived from a woman aged 45-65 years with acute COVID-19. Sequencing input: PBMCs or T cells enriched from blood (not recorded which). This chain uses TRBV2 with TRBJ2-7; 8 nucleotides agree with TRBD1. DNA for the CDR3: TGTGCCAGCAAACCTGGAAGGGAGACAGGGGCCTACGAGCAGTACTTC. Translation gives CASKPGRETGAYEQYF.